This TCR beta chain was profiled in a study of blood T cell repertoires in COVID-19. Study summary: Spain, Italy and the United States supplied samples that represented acute and convalescent COVID-19. T cells, B-cell-depleted T cells, or PBMCs provided the cDNA or gDNA that served as material.

CDR3 length equals 11 residues. Germline V lookup: CDR1 SGHTA, CDR2 FQGNSA. With 5 bases removed from V and 4 bases from J, the gap between germline ends came to 6 bases. A Seattle source enrolled patients during active infection and followed them longitudinally. Original methodology: Nucleated cell number was recorded as an estimate derived from reference gene primer amplification. The assay was immunoSEQ multiplex PCR, and TCRdb's table has in-frame clones only and misses some. V and J calls and clone size come straight from that table; D and trimming were deduced from the DNA. Of about 200,000 clones listed, 70% to 90% are singletons.

The V and J genes are TRBV7-2 and TRBJ2-7; no reliable D call. Sequencing was performed on peripheral blood. This TCR was recovered from a woman in her forties or fifties with COVID-19, enrolled during active disease. The CDR3 DNA sequence: TGTGCCAGCAGCCCTCAGTACGAGCAGTACTTC. Translating it yields CASSPQYEQYF.